Listed below are T cell receptor beta chains from one sample, sequenced in a study of blood T cell repertoires in COVID-19. The repertoire was sequenced with immunoSEQ multiplex PCR; TCRdb's copy has only in-frame clones and lacks some. Here the sample spans over 200,000 clones, around 87% being singletons. Source material: peripheral blood. These receptor sequences come from a woman between 50 and 59 years old with acute or convalescent COVID-19. CDR3s leave out the opening cysteine and the closing phenylalanine or tryptophan.

TRBJ2-5	TRBV5-1	ASRVGLGQETQY
TRBJ2-1	TRBV4-1	ASSRDRGTREQF
TRBJ2-7	TRBV7-2	ASSSQDLAGDNYEQY
TRBJ2-1	TRBV19	ASSIGLASDQF
TRBJ2-3	TRBV7-3	ASSPQGADTQY
TRBJ1-1	TRBV7-2	ASSSGGGTEAF
TRBJ2-7	TRBV28	ASSLLAGGGEQY
TRBJ2-2	TRBV24-1	ATSDLPGLANTGELF
TRBJ2-5	TRBV29-1	SAGSGFQETQY
TRBJ2-7	TRBV5-4	ASTRHEQY
TRBJ1-1	TRBV6-5	ASSYSQGNTEAF
TRBJ2-7	TRBV4-1	ASSQIFSIEYEQY
TRBJ1-5	TRBV6-6	ASSLTGGYSNQPQH
TRBJ2-1	TRBV4-2	ASSQDASGRPNEQF
TRBJ1-1	TRBV5-1	ASSSSGVGITEAF
TRBJ1-1	TRBV12-3/TRBV12-4	ASRSGVGAF
TRBJ1-5	TRBV7-2	ASSPQGAGQPQH
TRBJ2-3	TRBV11-1	ASSSGAASNTQY
TRBJ1-6	TRBV19	ASGFGQGRSPLH
TRBJ1-1	TRBV2	ASSDRGFEAF
TRBJ2-7	TRBV28	ASSFRDRGDEQY
TRBJ2-1	TRBV7-6	ASSLDERPSYNEQF
TRBJ2-1	TRBV5-4	ASSYPGVDEQF
TRBJ2-3	TRBV5-5	ASSFTTGFSTDTQY
TRBJ1-5	TRBV7-2	ASSSAGPIYSNQPQH
TRBJ1-3	TRBV2	ASSAQGTRTGNTIY
TRBJ2-7	TRBV29-1	SVAAPGGSYEQY
TRBJ2-5	TRBV6-1	ASSESWGGGETQY
TRBJ2-2	TRBV18	ASSPPTFRANTGELF
TRBJ2-1	TRBV6-2/TRBV6-3	ASSWERESSSYNEQF
TRBJ1-5	TRBV7-8	ASSPDRILAPQH
TRBJ1-2	TRBV28	ASSLRRRDRGRHGYT
TRBJ2-3	TRBV24-1	ATSDLTGGGTDTQY
TRBJ1-6	TRBV9	ASSVGRQGDSPLH
TRBJ1-3	TRBV27	ASSLWSRGSLPSGNTIY
TRBJ1-6	TRBV11-2	ASSFLGQGDSPLH
TRBJ1-2	TRBV20-1	SAQQENGYT
TRBJ1-5	TRBV3-1/TRBV3-2	ASSQGPDSYQPQH
TRBJ1-1	TRBV7-8	ASSREAGRRTEAF
TRBJ1-4	TRBV6-1	ASSDQGARAATNEKLF
TRBJ2-5	TRBV3-1/TRBV3-2	ASRSGGETQY
TRBJ1-5	TRBV3-1/TRBV3-2	ASSQGQGLQPQH
TRBJ2-3	TRBV7-9	ASSLVGLATDTQY
TRBJ2-1	TRBV19	ASSIQASGDNEQF
TRBJ2-7	TRBV29-1	SVVKDRPYEQY